Listed here are 10 T cell receptor beta chains from one sample, sequenced in a study of identical twins (dated by TCRdb to 2016 to 2017). The library was built by means of 5' RACE. The instrument was an Illumina HiSeq 2000. TCRdb took the public reads, trimmed them with fastp at Q25, ran MiXCR for clone calling and kept in-frame beta chains. Rows merge per CDR3 protein into single entries with the most common DNA and genes. Recorded for this sample are 550,000 to 800,000 distinct CDR3 sequences; roughly 7.1% of them occurred a single time. Of the sample, roughly 1.6% is held by the ten largest clones. These same data were also listed under a study on yellow fever vaccine responses in identical twins.

The sequenced sample was PBMCs. These receptors all come from a woman aged 18-35 years in good health.

This clonotype was counted ten times or more. The chain couples TRBV6-1 to TRBJ2-3; a possible D gene is TRBD1 (5 bases). Deletions cut 2 bases from V and 6 bases from J, with 9 bases between. There are 13 residues in the CDR3. Germline loops: CDR1 MNHNS, CDR2 SASEGT. The CDR3 nucleotides read TGTGCCAGCAGTGAATTCCCAGGGGATACGCAGTATTTT. Its protein is CASSEFPGDTQYF.

The chain couples TRBV6-5 to TRBJ2-1; 12 nucleotides match TRBD2. The junction had 0 bases not matched to a gene; V was cut back by 0 bases and J by 3 bases. Germline V gives CDR1 MNHEY, CDR2 SVGAGI. The length of the CDR3 is 16 residues. The CDR3 protein is CASSYSTSGGYNEQFF. The CDR3 DNA reads as TGTGCCAGCAGTTACTCGACTAGCGGGGGCTACAATGAGCAGTTCTTC.

This clonotype turned up a few times. The chain recombines TRBV29-1 with TRBJ2-4; D is unclear. This CDR3 spans 16 amino acids. CDR1 is SQVTM, CDR2 ANQGSEA, per germline. V was clipped by 0 bases and J by 1 base, with 13 bases between them. In DNA form, the CDR3 reads TGCAGCGTTGAAGATCGGCAAGCATCGGCCAAAAACATTCAGTACTTC. Its protein is CSVEDRQASAKNIQYF.

This clonotype has only a few counts. The chain joins TRBV20-1 to TRBJ2-5, with 10 bases that match TRBD2. V was clipped by 1 base and J by 1 base; unmatched bases: 0. The CDR3 has 14 residues. Germline-derived CDR1 and CDR2 are DFQATT and SNEGSKA (reference sequence). The chain's CDR3 is CSARVAGGQETQYF. In DNA form, the CDR3 reads TGCAGTGCTAGAGTAGCGGGGGGCCAAGAGACCCAGTACTTC.

Here the CDR3 reads CASTTTGWSNGYTF. CDR3 DNA: TGTGCCAGCACTACGACAGGGTGGTCTAATGGCTACACCTTC. This sequence joins TRBV2 and TRBJ1-2, with 7 bases matching TRBD1. J lost 6 bases, V lost 7 bases, and 11 bases had no gene match. This CDR3 spans 14 amino acids. The germline V gene has CDR1 SNHLY and CDR2 FYNNEI.

This clonotype has just a few counts. The V and J genes are TRBV27 and TRBJ2-7; D is perhaps TRBD1 or TRBD2 (6 bases each). CDR1 and CDR2 from the germline V gene are MNHEY and SMNVEV (reference sequence). The CDR3 runs to 15 residues. V lost 3 bases and J lost 2, with 14 bases in between. The CDR3 nucleotides read TGTGCCAGCAGTTTCGGGAGACAGGCCGCCTACGAGCAGTACTTC. It encodes CASSFGRQAAYEQYF.

The V and J genes are TRBV3-1 and TRBJ2-7, with 7 bases identical to TRBD2. The length of the CDR3 is 14 residues. Germline CDR1 is LGHDT and CDR2 is YNNKEL (reference sequence). After removal of 4 bases from V and 1 base from J, the junction contained 4 bases not matched to a gene. CDR3 residues: CASSPLGLSYEQYF. For the CDR3, the DNA is TGTGCCAGCAGCCCATTGGGACTATCCTACGAGCAGTACTTC.

In its sample, this clonotype was seen many times. The chain carries TRBV3-1 and TRBJ1-5; TRBD1 matches 7 bases. The germline gives CDR1 LGHDT, CDR2 YNNKEL (reference sequence). V shed 1 base, J shed 4 bases, and the junction held 7 bases outside the gene matches. CDR3 size: 16 residues. CDR3 nucleotide sequence: TGTGCCAGCAGCCAAGGTAGAACGACAGGGAATCAGCCCCAGCATTTT. Protein: CASSQGRTTGNQPQHF.

This clonotype was counted at least ten times. J is TRBJ1-1 and V is TRBV9; D is possibly TRBD1 (5 bases). Between the trimmed V and J ends, which lost 2 bases and 1 base, there was a span of 6 bases. Germline CDR1 reads SGDLS; CDR2 reads YYNGEE. The CDR3 runs to 13 residues. DNA of the CDR3: TGTGCCAGCAGCGTTACAGGGAACACTGAAGCTTTCTTT. This gives the protein CASSVTGNTEAFF.

In this sample, this clonotype turned up many times. The chain links TRBV4-1 to TRBJ1-4; the D gene is possibly TRBD1 (5 bases). Looked up from germline, CDR1 is MGHRA and CDR2 is YSYEKL. V lost 0 bases to trimming and J lost 10 bases, with 15 bases between them. The length of the CDR3 is 15 residues. Written as DNA, the CDR3 is TGCGCCAGCAGCCAAGAAATGGGAGGGGCTGGAAAACTGTTTTTT. Translated, it gives CASSQEMGGAGKLFF.